This T cell receptor (beta chain) emerged from a study of circulating and synovial CD4+ cells in juvenile arthritis. Study observations and caveats: These repertoires were less diverse than bulk blood CD4 repertoires. Compared with bulk blood, circulating pathogenic-like lymphocytes shared substantially more CDR3 sequences with synovial T cells.

About this clone: What it binds is not known.

The CDR3 extends over 15 amino acids. V shed 0 bases and J shed 0 bases, with 7 bases lying between them. Germline loops: CDR1 MGHRA, CDR2 YSYEKL. The table came from immunoSEQ multiplex PCR; TCRdb's copy has only in-frame clones and leaves some out. The sample consists of under 40,000 clones, 85% to 95% of them appearing once. The source of this sequence is a human donor with juvenile idiopathic arthritis. The sequencing sample was made of CD4+ T cells from blood. This sequence joins TRBV4-1 and TRBJ2-3; TRBD2 might be the D (6 bases). Here the CDR3 DNA reads TGCGCCAGCAGCCAAGAGCGGGGTAGCACAGATACGCAGTATTTT. Residues: CASSQERGSTDTQYF.